These 2 T cell receptor beta chains were sequenced from one sample in a study of graft-versus-host responses after intestinal transplantation. The assay was immunoSEQ multiplex PCR, and TCRdb's table has in-frame clones only and misses some. The table includes 10,000 to 15,000 clones, around 30% detected once. Plating combined about 200,000 CFSE-labeled responder cells with about 200,000 irradiated, violet-dye-labeled stimulator cells. This specimen consisted of alloreactive CD8+ T cells from a mixed lymphocyte reaction culture, obtained before intestinal transplant. Described subset: CFSE-low proliferating T cells sorted from approximately 6-day pre-transplant mixed lymphocyte reaction (GvH or HvG direction). These receptors came from a human patient who received an intestinal transplant.

V is TRBV6-5 and J is TRBJ2-1; 11 nucleotides match TRBD2. The germline V gene has CDR1 MNHEY and CDR2 SVGAGI. Trimming removed 6 bases from V and 6 bases from J; junction bases left unmatched: 7. This CDR3 comprises 15 residues. The CDR3 protein is CASSPRLAGFNEQFF. CDR3 bases: TGTGCCAGCAGCCCCCGACTAGCGGGATTCAATGAGCAGTTCTTC.

The chain recombines TRBV28 with TRBJ2-7; D remains unclear. The CDR3 runs to 22 residues. The V end lost 2 bases, the J end lost 0 bases, and 32 bases lay between the germline ends. Germline CDR1 reads MDHEN; CDR2 reads SYDVKM. The CDR3 sequence: CASSLGLDTVRYASASSYEQYF. DNA for the CDR3: TGTGCCAGCAGTTTAGGGCTAGATACGGTAAGATACGCTAGTGCGAGCTCCTACGAGCAGTACTTC. The full variable domain, with the rest looked up from reference TRBV28 and TRBJ2-7, is DVKVTQSSRYLVKRTGEKVFLECVQDMDHENMFWYRQDPGLGLRLIYFSYDVKMKEKGDIPEGYSVSREKKERFSLILESASTNQTSMYLCASSLGLDTVRYASASSYEQYFGPGTRLTVT.